This TCR beta chain is drawn from a study of shared clonotypes between healthy human individuals. In the study overall: A couple of women and three men aged 18 to 49 served as donors. Findings and caveats of the study: An anticipated effect of sequencing depth on clonotype sharing among donors was recognized. Depth was large, yet rarefaction showed that sorted-subset sequencing was incomplete.

TCRdb's table, derived via immunoSEQ multiplex PCR, lists solely in-frame clones and lacks some. This sample has some 2.1 million clones, with 95% found just once. Remarks on this clone: Its matching antigen is unknown.

CDR1 is SGHNT and CDR2 is YENEEA in the germline V gene. This CDR3 has 14 amino acids. V lost 1 base, J lost 8 bases, and 12 bases lay in between. The sequence derives from a man between 18 and 29 years old in good health. The sample was naive CD4+ T cells sorted from blood. Subset here: CD45RA+ positively selected. V gene TRBV11-3 combines with J gene TRBJ2-1; a weak D match, TRBD1 (6 bases). This CDR3 reads CASSLGGRGDEQFF. Written as DNA, the CDR3 is TGTGCCAGCAGCTTAGGGGGCAGGGGCGATGAGCAGTTCTTC. The full variable domain, completed using reference TRBV11-3 and TRBJ2-1, is EAGVVQSPRYKIIEKKQPVAFWCNPISGHNTLYWYLQNLGQGPELLIRYENEEAVDDSQLPKDRFSAERLKGVDSTLKIQPAELGDSAVYLCASSLGGRGDEQFFGPGTRLTVL.